This T cell receptor beta chain was retrieved from a study of identical twins. In TCRdb, the 5' RACE reads were re-called with MiXCR into one record per CDR3 protein. The repertoire holds 420,000 or so distinct CDR3 sequences, with around 18% as singletons. CDR3 length: 14 amino acids. Germline CDR1 SGHTA, CDR2 FQGNSA. Deletions cut 3 bases from V and 4 bases from J, with 11 bases between. V and J are TRBV7-2 and TRBJ2-3; D uncertain. This TCR was recovered from a man in his forties or fifties in good health. The sequenced material came from naive T cells sorted from blood. CDR3 DNA: TGTGCCAGCAGCTTTGGTTCAGCGTCAGATACGCAGTATTTT. It yields the protein CASSFGSASDTQYF. The whole variable domain, filled in from reference TRBV7-2 and TRBJ2-3, reads GAGVSQSPSNKVTEKGKDVELRCDPISGHTALYWYRQSLGQGLEFLIYFQGNSAPDKSGLPSDRFSAERTGGSVSTLTIQRTQQEDSAVYLCASSFGSASDTQYFGPGTRLTVL.